This T cell receptor (beta chain) appears in the sequencing data of a study of T cell repertoires in cytomegalovirus infection. Study summary: In the study, CMV epitopes included recently identified HLA-C-restricted and well-studied HLA-B-restricted ones. An indication of both CMV infection and matching HLA type came from public TCR beta signatures. Broader study findings: Clonotypes of TCR beta that were HLA-C-restricted and CMV-specific dominated the ex vivo response.

From germline, CDR1 is MGHRA and CDR2 YSYEKL. Trimming removed 5 bases at V and 0 bases at J, with 14 bases between. The CDR3 loop spans 15 amino acids. A note on this clonotype: Its antigen is undetermined.

MiXCR, run by TCRdb on the reads, gives a single entry per CDR3 protein. The sample holds about half a million distinct CDR3 sequences, about 33% seen once. Sequenced material: cultured PBMCs, taken from culture after CMV antigen stimulation. The receptor was derived from a human donor in good health (CMV status not recorded). Some clones in this sample may be carry-over from other donors' samples. This chain links TRBV4-1 with TRBJ2-7; D gene uncertain. In nucleotides, the CDR3 is TGCGCCAGCAGCACCGACCCCCGGCCCTCCTACGAGCAGTACTTC. This codes for CASSTDPRPSYEQYF.